A single sample gave rise to the 28 T cell receptor beta chains below, sequenced in a study of radiation and T cells in renal cell carcinoma. Stated time point: blood 4 weeks post-SBRT, at nephrectomy. Specified treatment: 15 Gy SBRT to primary tumor, nephrectomy 4 weeks later. TCRdb keeps only in-frame clones here, not all; method: immunoSEQ multiplex PCR. Altogether 140,000 to 150,000 clones are present, about 88% being singletons, with the ten largest covering 15% to 20%. Sequences were derived from blood, sampled from a patient whose treatment included radiotherapy and nephrectomy. Receptors were obtained from a woman between 45 and 60 years old with renal cell carcinoma.

This chain uses TRBV5-4 with TRBJ1-1; D not resolved. Deletions cut 0 bases from V and 3 bases from J, with 9 bases between. Germline values: CDR1 SGHNT, CDR2 YYREEE (reference sequence). This CDR3 has 14 residues. The CDR3 DNA is TGTGCCAGCAGCTTGGAGGCCTCGGACACTGAAGCTTTCTTT. Its translation is CASSLEASDTEAFF.

About this clone itself: The sample has other DNA sequences that encode this CDR3 too. The rearrangement joins TRBV29-1 to TRBJ1-5; D not certain. Germline lookup yields CDR1 SQVTM and CDR2 ANQGSEA. The CDR3 is made up of 12 amino acids. Deletions cut 4 bases from V and 4 bases from J, with 8 bases between. CDR3 residues: CSVGDFNQPQHF. The CDR3 region has the DNA TGCAGCGTTGGAGACTTTAATCAGCCCCAGCATTTT.

The rearrangement uses TRBV11-2 and TRBJ2-7; D might be TRBD2 (5 bases). This CDR3 has 13 residues. The germline V gene has CDR1 SGHAT and CDR2 FQNNGV. Between the trimmed V and J ends, which lost 5 bases and 3 bases, there was a span of 11 bases. The CDR3 sequence: CASSLGRGYEQYF. DNA of the CDR3: TGTGCCAGCAGCCTCGGCCGGGGCTACGAGCAGTACTTC.

The V and J genes are TRBV7-9 and TRBJ2-1; tentatively, D is TRBD1 (6 bases). The ends were cut back, 1 base at V and 3 bases at J, with 10 bases in the middle. Germline CDR1 and CDR2: SEHNR and FQNEAQ (reference sequence). The CDR3 spans 15 residues. CDR3 region: CASSLGTDRYNEQFF. The CDR3 DNA is TGTGCCAGCAGCTTAGGGACAGATCGCTACAATGAGCAGTTCTTC.

The V gene is TRBV7-9, the J gene TRBJ2-3; 7 bases fit TRBD1. Germline V gene sequence: CDR1 SEHNR, CDR2 FQNEAQ (reference sequence). After removal of 5 bases from V and 2 bases from J, the junction contained 7 bases not matched to a gene. The CDR3 loop spans 15 amino acids. The CDR3 region is CASSGRTGNTDTQYF. The CDR3 coding sequence is TGTGCCAGCAGCGGAAGGACAGGTAACACAGATACGCAGTATTTT.

This clone was detected once. The chain recombines TRBV7-2 with TRBJ2-7; no clear D gene. CDR1 is SGHTA and CDR2 is FQGNSA in the germline V gene. The V and J ends lost 0 bases and 5 bases respectively, with 17 bases between them. The CDR3 extends over 16 amino acids. This CDR3 reads CASSLAGRPQLHEQYF. DNA for the CDR3: TGTGCCAGCAGCTTAGCGGGTAGGCCGCAGCTCCACGAGCAGTACTTC.

The chain combines TRBV19 with TRBJ2-7; no firm D call. V was trimmed by 0 bases and J by 3 bases, leaving 18 bases between them. Germline CDR1 LNHDA, CDR2 SQIVND (reference sequence). The CDR3 is 17 amino acids. This CDR3 reads CASSIDGSPGPLYEQYF. The CDR3 bases are TGTGCCAGTAGTATAGATGGCTCACCGGGCCCACTCTACGAGCAGTACTTC.

This sequence joins TRBV4-1 and TRBJ1-4, with a possible D match to TRBD1 (6 bases). This CDR3 has 13 residues. Germline-derived CDR1 and CDR2 are MGHRA and YSYEKL. Trimming removed 5 bases at V and 2 bases at J, with 6 bases between. The CDR3 nucleotides are TGCGCCAGCAGCGGGGGCACTAATGAAAAACTGTTTTTT. This sequence encodes CASSGGTNEKLFF.

The chain combines TRBV7-2 with TRBJ1-2; TRBD1 is a possible D gene (6 bases). The CDR3 covers 17 residues. Germline V gene data show CDR1 as SGHTA and CDR2 as FQGNSA. Trimming took 1 base from V and 3 from J, leaving 18 bases between them. The CDR3 is CASSLGQVEEIDYGYTF. As DNA, the CDR3 is TGTGCCAGCAGCTTAGGACAGGTGGAGGAAATAGACTATGGCTACACCTTC.

This clone was observed a handful of times. This chain uses TRBV7-8 with TRBJ1-1; D gene uncertain. This CDR3 contains 14 residues. From germline, CDR1 is SGHVS and CDR2 FQNEAQ. Trimming left V 1 base short and J 1 base short, with 7 bases between. The CDR3 region is CASSLELANTEAFF. CDR3 in DNA: TGTGCCAGCAGCTTAGAGTTGGCGAACACTGAAGCTTTCTTT.

The chain has TRBV5-1 and TRBJ2-5; 7 positions agree with TRBD1. The closer fit of TRBJ2-7 to the DNA end suggests the J call may be wrong. In germline, CDR1 is SGHRS, CDR2 YFSETQ. The CDR3 sequence is 15 residues long. The CDR3 spells CASSPRQGSSYEQYF. The CDR3 DNA sequence: TGCGCCAGCAGCCCAAGACAGGGATCCTCCTACGAGCAGTACTTC.

The chain is built from TRBV5-1 and TRBJ2-5; D is possibly TRBD1 (6 bases). CDR1 is SGHRS, CDR2 YFSETQ, per germline. The CDR3 loop spans 15 amino acids. V was pared by 4 bases and J by 7 bases, with 20 bases between. CDR3 amino acids: CASSPDSPSVRTQYF. The CDR3 DNA reads TGCGCCAGCAGCCCGGACAGCCCCTCGGTGAGGACCCAGTACTTC.

This clone was counted between two and nine times. The gene calls are TRBV19 and TRBJ2-2; D perhaps matches TRBD1 (6 bases). V lost 5 bases, J lost 8 bases, and 12 bases lay in between. This CDR3 is built from 13 residues. CDR1 is LNHDA and CDR2 is SQIVND in the germline V gene (reference sequence). CDR3: CASSLAQGGELFF. As DNA, the CDR3 is TGTGCCAGTAGTCTAGCCCAGGGGGGGGAGCTGTTTTTT.

This clone was observed once. Here the CDR3 reads CASSSQGGNQPQHF. The CDR3 bases are TGTGCCAGCAGCTCCCAGGGGGGCAATCAGCCCCAGCATTTT. The V gene is TRBV7-2, the J gene TRBJ1-5; 7 bases line up with TRBD1. The V gene end was trimmed by 4 bases and the J gene end by 2 bases; junction bases not matched to a gene: 2. Germline V gene sequence: CDR1 SGHTA, CDR2 FQGNSA. CDR3 length: 14 residues.

V and J are TRBV6-5 and TRBJ2-7; TRBD1 agrees at 7 bases. This CDR3 has 12 amino acids. In germline, CDR1 is MNHEY, CDR2 SVGAGI. V lost 9 bases, J lost 4 bases, and 6 bases stayed unmatched. The CDR3 bases are TGTGCCAGTAGACAGGGTCTATACGAGCAGTACTTC. Amino acids: CASRQGLYEQYF.

The gene calls are TRBV2 and TRBJ1-5, with D unclear. The germline V gene has CDR1 SNHLY and CDR2 FYNNEI. The V gene lost 7 bases and the J gene lost 11 bases, with 18 bases spanning the gap. The CDR3 consists of 13 residues. CDR3 sequence (DNA): TGTGCCAGCACCCAAAAGCGGTCGGTTTCCCAGCATTTT. This sequence encodes CASTQKRSVSQHF.

This rearrangement joins TRBV6-5 to TRBJ1-4; 8 nucleotides align to TRBD1. The J segment lost 7 bases and the V segment lost 2 bases, leaving 6 bases of the junction unmatched. The CDR3 runs 15 residues. Germline CDR1 is MNHEY and CDR2 is SVGAGI. For the CDR3, the DNA is TGTGCCAGCAGTTACGAGGCAGGGGGCTTTGAAAAACTGTTTTTT. This encodes CASSYEAGGFEKLFF.

The rearrangement joins TRBV7-2 to TRBJ2-5, with TRBD1 matching over 12 bases. The CDR3 totals 15 residues. CDR1 is SGHTA, CDR2 FQGNSA, per germline. V trimming: 5 bases; J trimming: 4 bases; junction bases outside the gene matches: 5. Here the CDR3 DNA reads TGTGCCAGCAGCGGGGGACAGGGGGCTCGAGAGACCCAGTACTTC. Protein product: CASSGGQGARETQYF.

This rearrangement joins TRBV4-1 to TRBJ1-4, with D tentatively TRBD1 (5 bases). V was pared by 0 bases and J by 5 bases, with 10 bases between. Germline CDR1 reads MGHRA; CDR2 reads YSYEKL. The CDR3 runs 15 residues. The CDR3 region is CASSQDRDANEKLFF. Here the CDR3 DNA reads TGCGCCAGCAGCCAAGATCGGGACGCCAATGAAAAACTGTTTTTT.

The chain joins TRBV7-2 to TRBJ1-2; D possibly corresponds to TRBD1 (5 bases). Germline loops: CDR1 SGHTA, CDR2 FQGNSA. This CDR3 comprises 15 residues. Trimming removed 0 bases from V and 11 bases from J, with 19 bases in between. The CDR3: CASSLARQGRDPYTF. Here the CDR3 DNA reads TGTGCCAGCAGCTTAGCGCGGCAGGGCAGGGACCCTTACACCTTC.

The chain is built from TRBV6-1 and TRBJ2-7, with 10 bases lining up with TRBD1. CDR3 length: 15 amino acids. CDR1 MNHNS and CDR2 SASEGT come from the germline V gene. V dropped 5 bases and J dropped 6; count of bases not matched to a gene: 10. The CDR3 sequence is CASSQGTGEFFEQYF. The CDR3 DNA sequence: TGTGCCAGCAGTCAAGGGACAGGGGAATTTTTCGAGCAGTACTTC.

The chain carries TRBV19 and TRBJ2-3; D is ambiguous. Deletions cut 0 bases from V and 0 bases from J, with 10 bases between. The germline V gene encodes CDR1 LNHDA and CDR2 SQIVND (reference sequence). The CDR3 totals 16 residues. CDR3 sequence reads: CASSIEGISSTDTQYF. In DNA, the CDR3 is TGTGCCAGTAGTATAGAGGGGATCTCTAGCACAGATACGCAGTATTTT.

J is TRBJ1-5 and V is TRBV7-8; no reliable D call. CDR1 is SGHVS, CDR2 FQNEAQ, per germline. CDR3 length equals 18 residues. V gave up 2 bases and J gave up 2 bases, with 19 bases separating them. The CDR3 nucleotides read TGTGCCAGCAGCTTATTCGGTGCAGTCGGGAATGGCAATCAGCCCCAGCATTTT. It codes for CASSLFGAVGNGNQPQHF.

The genes are TRBV5-4 and TRBJ2-1; D might be TRBD1 or TRBD2, each matching 6 bases. Per germline, CDR1 SGHNT and CDR2 YYREEE (reference sequence). V was pared by 4 bases and J by 3 bases, with 17 bases between. CDR3 size: 16 residues. CDR3 bases: TGTGCCAGCAGCCCCGGGGGCACTGGGGACTACAATGAGCAGTTCTTC. Amino acids: CASSPGGTGDYNEQFF.

Notes on this clone: Within the sample, other DNA sequences also encode this same CDR3. This sequence joins TRBV5-1 and TRBJ2-5; D gene ambiguous. Per the germline V gene, CDR1 is SGHRS and CDR2 is YFSETQ. Trimming took 4 bases from V and 2 from J, leaving 3 bases between them. The CDR3 has 11 residues. CDR3 amino acids: CASSIQETQYF. Written as DNA, the CDR3 is TGCGCCAGCAGCATACAAGAGACCCAGTACTTC.

The chain combines TRBV7-6 with TRBJ2-2, with 7 bases that match TRBD2. Per the germline V gene, CDR1 is SGHVS and CDR2 is FNYEAQ. V gave up 6 bases and J gave up 6 bases; unmatched junction bases: 25. The CDR3 is made up of 20 amino acids. For the CDR3, the DNA is TGTGCCAGCAGGCCCTTCCCCAGAAGGGGAGGAGCGGGAAAAGCCGGGGAGCTGTTTTTT. As protein: CASRPFPRRGGAGKAGELFF. The full variable domain, with the rest looked up from reference TRBV7-6 and TRBJ2-2, is GAGVSQSPRYKVTKRGQDVALRCDPISGHVSLYWYRQALGQGPEFLTYFNYEAQQDKSGLPNDRFSAERPEGSISTLTIQRTEQRDSAMYRCASRPFPRRGGAGKAGELFFGEGSRLTVL.

The chain links TRBV29-1 to TRBJ1-2, with 11 bases that match TRBD1. V shed 6 bases, J shed 5 bases, and the junction held 11 bases outside the gene matches. Germline V lookup: CDR1 SQVTM, CDR2 ANQGSEA. CDR3 length equals 15 residues. CDR3 DNA sequence: TGCAGCGTATCGGGACAGGGGGGTTCCGTTTATGGCTACACCTTC. Residues: CSVSGQGGSVYGYTF.

The chain couples TRBV5-6 to TRBJ2-1; D is uncertain. The V and J ends lost 0 bases and 5 bases respectively, with 9 bases between them. Germline loops: CDR1 SGHDT, CDR2 YYEEEE. This CDR3 region has 14 residues. CDR3 residues: CASSLDVGNNEQFF. The CDR3 DNA reads TGTGCCAGCAGCTTGGATGTAGGGAACAATGAGCAGTTCTTC.